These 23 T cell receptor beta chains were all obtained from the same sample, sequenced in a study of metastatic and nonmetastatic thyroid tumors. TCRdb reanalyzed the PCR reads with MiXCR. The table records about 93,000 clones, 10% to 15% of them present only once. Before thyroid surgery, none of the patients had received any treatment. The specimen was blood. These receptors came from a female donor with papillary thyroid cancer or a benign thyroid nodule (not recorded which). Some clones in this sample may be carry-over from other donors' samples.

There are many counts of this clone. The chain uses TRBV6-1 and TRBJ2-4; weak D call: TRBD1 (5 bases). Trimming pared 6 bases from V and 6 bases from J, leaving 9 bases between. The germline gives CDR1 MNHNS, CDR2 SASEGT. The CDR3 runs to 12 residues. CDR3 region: CASRSDRNIQYF. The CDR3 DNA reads TGTGCCAGCAGGTCCGACAGAAACATTCAGTACTTC.

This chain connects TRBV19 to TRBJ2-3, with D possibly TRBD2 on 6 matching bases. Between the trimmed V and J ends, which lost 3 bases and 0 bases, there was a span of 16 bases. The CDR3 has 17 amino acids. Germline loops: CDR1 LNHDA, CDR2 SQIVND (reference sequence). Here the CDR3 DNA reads TGTGCCAGTAGTATGTCGCTTGGTAGCGGTAGCACAGATACGCAGTATTTT. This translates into CASSMSLGSGSTDTQYF.

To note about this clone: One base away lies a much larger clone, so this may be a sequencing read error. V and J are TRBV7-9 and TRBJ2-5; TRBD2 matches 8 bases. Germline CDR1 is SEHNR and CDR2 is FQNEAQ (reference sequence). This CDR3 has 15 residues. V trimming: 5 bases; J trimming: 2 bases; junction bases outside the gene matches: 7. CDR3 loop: CASSPQREYQETQYF. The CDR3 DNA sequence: TGTGCCAGCAGCCCCCAGCGGGAGTATCAAGAGACCCAGTACTTC.

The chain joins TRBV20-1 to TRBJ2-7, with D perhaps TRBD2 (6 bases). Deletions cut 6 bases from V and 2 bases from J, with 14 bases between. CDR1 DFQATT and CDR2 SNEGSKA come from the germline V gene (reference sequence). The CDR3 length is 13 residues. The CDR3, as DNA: TGCAGTGCCCTTCTACCGGGGGCCTACGAGCAGTACTTC. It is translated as CSALLPGAYEQYF.

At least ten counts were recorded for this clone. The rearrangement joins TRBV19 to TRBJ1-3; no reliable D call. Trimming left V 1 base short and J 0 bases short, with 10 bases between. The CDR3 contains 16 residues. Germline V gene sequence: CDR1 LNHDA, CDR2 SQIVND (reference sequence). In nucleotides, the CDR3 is TGTGCCAGTAGTATAGGATCTACTCGCTCTGGAAACACCATATATTTT. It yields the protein CASSIGSTRSGNTIYF.

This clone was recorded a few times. This chain's CDR3 is CASSYSTGATNYF. In DNA form, the CDR3 reads TGTGCCAGCAGTTACTCGACCGGGGCTACCAATTACTTC. The V gene is TRBV6-5, the J gene TRBJ2-7; D possibly uses TRBD1 or TRBD2 (5 bases each). CDR3 length: 13 residues. CDR1 and CDR2 from the germline V gene are MNHEY and SVGAGI. The germline V and J ends were trimmed by 0 bases and 13 bases, with 16 bases remaining between them.

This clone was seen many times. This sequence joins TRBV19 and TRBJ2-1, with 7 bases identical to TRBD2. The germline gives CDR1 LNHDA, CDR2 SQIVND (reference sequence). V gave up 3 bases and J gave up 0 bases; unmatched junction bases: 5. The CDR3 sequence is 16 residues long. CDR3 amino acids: CASSISAGDSYNEQFF. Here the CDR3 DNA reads TGTGCCAGTAGTATTAGCGCGGGAGACTCCTACAATGAGCAGTTCTTC.

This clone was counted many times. This CDR3 is CASSQGPGQPQHF. The CDR3 bases are TGTGCCAGCAGCCAGGGGCCCGGTCAGCCCCAGCATTTT. V and J are TRBV7-3 and TRBJ1-5; TRBD1 might be the D (6 bases). CDR1 and CDR2 from the germline V gene are SGHTA and FQGTGA. The CDR3 length is 13 residues. V lost 5 bases and J lost 6, with 11 bases in between. Full variable domain (outside the CDR3, taken from reference TRBV7-3 and TRBJ1-5): GAGVSQTPSNKVTEKGKYVELRCDPISGHTALYWYRQSLGQGPEFLIYFQGTGAADDSGLPNDRFFAVRPEGSVSTLKIQRTERGDSAVYLCASSQGPGQPQHFGDGTRLSIL.

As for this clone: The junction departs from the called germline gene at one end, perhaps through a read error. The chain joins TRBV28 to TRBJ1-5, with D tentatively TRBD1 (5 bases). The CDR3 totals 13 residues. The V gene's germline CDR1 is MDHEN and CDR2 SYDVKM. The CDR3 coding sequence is TGTGCCAGCAGTCCTACAGGCAATCAGCCCCATCATTTT. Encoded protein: CASSPTGNQPHHF.

This CDR3 reads CASSRTSGSSDTQYF. Here the CDR3 DNA reads TGTGCCAGCAGCAGGACTAGCGGGTCCTCAGATACGCAGTATTTT. The rearrangement joins TRBV5-4 to TRBJ2-3, with TRBD2 matching over 11 bases. This CDR3 has 15 residues. V trimming: 4 bases; J trimming: 4 bases; junction bases outside the gene matches: 5. Germline CDR1 and CDR2: SGHNT and YYREEE (reference sequence).

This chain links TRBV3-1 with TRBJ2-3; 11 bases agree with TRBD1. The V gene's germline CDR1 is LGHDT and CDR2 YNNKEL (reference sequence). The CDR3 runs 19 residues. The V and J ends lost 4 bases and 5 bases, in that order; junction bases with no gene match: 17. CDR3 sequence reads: CASSPLRRTGGADRDTQYF. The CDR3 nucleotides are TGTGCCAGCAGCCCTTTGAGGAGGACAGGGGGCGCAGATAGAGATACGCAGTATTTT.

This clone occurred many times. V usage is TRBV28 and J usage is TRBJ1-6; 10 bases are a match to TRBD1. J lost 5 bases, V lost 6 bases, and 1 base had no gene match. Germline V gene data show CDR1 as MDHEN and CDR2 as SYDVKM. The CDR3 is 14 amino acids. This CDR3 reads CASRTGGDNSPLHF. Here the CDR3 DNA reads TGTGCCAGCAGGACAGGGGGCGATAATTCACCCCTCCACTTT.

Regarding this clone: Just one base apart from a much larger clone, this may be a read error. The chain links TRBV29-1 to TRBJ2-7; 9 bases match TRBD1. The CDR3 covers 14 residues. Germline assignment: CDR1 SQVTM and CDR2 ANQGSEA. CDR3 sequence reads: CIVDYRGHSYEQYF. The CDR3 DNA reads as TGCATCGTTGATTACAGGGGGCATTCCTACGAGCAGTACTTC.

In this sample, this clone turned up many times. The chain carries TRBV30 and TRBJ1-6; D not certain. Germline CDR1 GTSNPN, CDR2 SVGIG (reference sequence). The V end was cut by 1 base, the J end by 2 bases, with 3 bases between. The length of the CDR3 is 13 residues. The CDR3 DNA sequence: TGTGCCTGGAGTGCCACCTATAATTCACCCCTCCACTTT. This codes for CAWSATYNSPLHF.

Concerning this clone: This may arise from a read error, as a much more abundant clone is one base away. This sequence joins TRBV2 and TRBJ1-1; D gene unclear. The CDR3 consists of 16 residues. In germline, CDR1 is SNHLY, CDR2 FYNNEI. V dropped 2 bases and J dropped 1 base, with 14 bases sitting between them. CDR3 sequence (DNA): TGTGCCAGCAGTGAATCCGATGCGGGTCGGAACACTGAAGCTTTCTTT. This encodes CASSESDAGRNTEAFF.

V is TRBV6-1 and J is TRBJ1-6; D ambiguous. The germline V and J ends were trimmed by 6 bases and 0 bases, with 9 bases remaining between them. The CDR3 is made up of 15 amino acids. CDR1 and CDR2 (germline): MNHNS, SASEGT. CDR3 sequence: CASRLRSSYNSPLHF. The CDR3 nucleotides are TGTGCCAGCAGGCTCAGGAGCTCCTATAATTCACCCCTCCACTTT.

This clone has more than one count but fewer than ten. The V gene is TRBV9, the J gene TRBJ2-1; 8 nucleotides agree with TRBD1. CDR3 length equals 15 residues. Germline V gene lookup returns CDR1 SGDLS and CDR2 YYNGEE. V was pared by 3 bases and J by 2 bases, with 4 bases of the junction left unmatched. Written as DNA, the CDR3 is TGTGCCAGCAGCGCCCGGGACAGGACCTACAATGAGCAGTTCTTC. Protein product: CASSARDRTYNEQFF.

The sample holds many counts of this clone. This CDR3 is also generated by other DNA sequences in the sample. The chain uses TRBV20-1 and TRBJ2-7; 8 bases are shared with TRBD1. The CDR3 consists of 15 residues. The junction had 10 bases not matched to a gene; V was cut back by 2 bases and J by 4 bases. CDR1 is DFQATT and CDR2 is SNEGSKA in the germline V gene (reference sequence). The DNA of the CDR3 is TGCAGTGCTAGACCTCCGGGACAGGCGAAATACGAGCAGTACTTC. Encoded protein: CSARPPGQAKYEQYF.

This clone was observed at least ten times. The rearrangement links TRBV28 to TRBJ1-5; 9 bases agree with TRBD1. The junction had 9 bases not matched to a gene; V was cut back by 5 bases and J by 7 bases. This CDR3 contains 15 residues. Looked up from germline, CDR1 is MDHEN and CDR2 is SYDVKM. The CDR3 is CASSTPGQGHQPQHF. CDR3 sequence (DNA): TGTGCCAGCAGTACGCCGGGACAGGGACACCAGCCCCAGCATTTT.

This CDR3 is CASSPSLAVGGDTQYF. Written as DNA, the CDR3 is TGCGCCAGCAGCCCCTCGCTCGCGGTAGGAGGTGATACGCAGTATTTT. The chain couples TRBV5-1 to TRBJ2-3, with D possibly TRBD2 on 5 matching bases. CDR3 size: 16 residues. Germline lookup yields CDR1 SGHRS and CDR2 YFSETQ. The germline V and J ends were trimmed by 4 bases and 6 bases, with 21 bases remaining between them.

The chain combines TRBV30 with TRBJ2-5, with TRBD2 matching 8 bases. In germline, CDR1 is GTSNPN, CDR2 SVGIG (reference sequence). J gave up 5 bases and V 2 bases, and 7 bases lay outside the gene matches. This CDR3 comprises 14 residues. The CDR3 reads CAWSLIAGRETQYF. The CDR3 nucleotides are TGTGCCTGGAGTCTCATAGCGGGACGGGAGACCCAGTACTTC.

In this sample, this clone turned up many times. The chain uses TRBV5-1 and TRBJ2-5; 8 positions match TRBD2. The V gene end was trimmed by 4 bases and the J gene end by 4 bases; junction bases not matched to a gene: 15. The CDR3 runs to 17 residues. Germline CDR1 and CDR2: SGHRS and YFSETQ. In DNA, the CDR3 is TGCGCCAGCAGCACCCCTCTAGCGGGTGACTGGGCAGAGACCCAGTACTTC. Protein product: CASSTPLAGDWAETQYF.

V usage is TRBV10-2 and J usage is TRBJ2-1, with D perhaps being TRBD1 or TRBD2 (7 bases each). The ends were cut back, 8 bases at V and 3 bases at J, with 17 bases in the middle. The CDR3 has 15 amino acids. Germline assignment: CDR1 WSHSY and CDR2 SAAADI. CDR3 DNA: TGCGCCAGCTGCAGGGGGGGAGACTTCTACAATGAGCAGTTCTTC. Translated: CASCRGGDFYNEQFF.